The next 29 T cell receptor beta chains were all read from a single sample in a study of regulatory dendritic cells for organ transplantation (dated by TCRdb to 2015 to 2018). The library was produced with the immunoSEQ multiplex PCR assay. The table was pulled from immuneACCESS by TCRdb, which kept in-frame rearrangements only. Such tables lose some clones; where checked, under half of the loss comes from unresolved V genes, and the rest has no known cause. Within this sample are 20,000 to 25,000 clones, with about 70% of them counted one time only. The ten largest clones represent about 0.84% of the sample. Sequencing used memory CD4+ T cells from blood. According to the study, the label for this sample's cell subset or site signals: CD45RO+ memory T cells. These receptors were taken from a human donor in good health.

This chain uses TRBV6-1 with TRBJ2-2; no reliable D call. Germline V gene sequence: CDR1 MNHNS, CDR2 SASEGT. The CDR3 has 13 residues. The V end was cut by 1 base, the J end by 5 bases, with 5 bases between. For the CDR3, the DNA is TGTGCCAGCAGTGAAGTGAGGACCGGGGAGCTGTTTTTT. It encodes CASSEVRTGELFF.

This chain uses TRBV6-1 with TRBJ2-7, with 8 nucleotides matching TRBD1. This CDR3 has 14 residues. CDR1 is MNHNS, CDR2 SASEGT, per germline. The V segment lost 9 bases and the J segment 0 bases; nucleotides outside the gene matches: 7. This CDR3 is CASRRDRNSYEQYF. The DNA for the CDR3 is TGTGCCAGTAGGCGGGACAGGAACTCCTACGAGCAGTACTTC.

Here the CDR3 reads CASSPDGDTQYF. For the CDR3, the DNA is TGTGCCAGCAGCCCTGACGGGGATACGCAGTATTTT. The chain employs TRBV7-9 and TRBJ2-3; D is ambiguous. V was pared by 5 bases and J by 6 bases, with 9 bases between. The germline V gene encodes CDR1 SEHNR and CDR2 FQNEAQ (reference sequence). CDR3 length: 12 residues. Drawing the rest from reference TRBV7-9 and TRBJ2-3, the complete variable domain is DTGVSQNPRHKITKRGQNVTFRCDPISEHNRLYWYRQTLGQGPEFLTYFQNEAQLEKSRLLSDRFSAERPKGSFSTLEIQRTEQGDSAMYLCASSPDGDTQYFGPGTRLTVL.

The V gene is TRBV7-3, the J gene TRBJ2-3; D gene unclear. V was pared by 5 bases and J by 1 base, with 13 bases between. CDR1 is SGHTA, CDR2 FQGTGA, per germline. The CDR3 contains 15 residues. CDR3 DNA: TGTGCCAGCAGCAAGCTTCCCCGGGGCACAGATACGCAGTATTTT. Translation gives CASSKLPRGTDTQYF. Full variable domain (outside the CDR3, taken from reference TRBV7-3 and TRBJ2-3): GAGVSQTPSNKVTEKGKYVELRCDPISGHTALYWYRQSLGQGPEFLIYFQGTGAADDSGLPNDRFFAVRPEGSVSTLKIQRTERGDSAVYLCASSKLPRGTDTQYFGPGTRLTVL.

V gene TRBV19 combines with J gene TRBJ2-7; 12 bases are shared with TRBD1. Germline V gene sequence: CDR1 LNHDA, CDR2 SQIVND (reference sequence). The CDR3 loop spans 14 amino acids. With V trimmed by 7 bases and J by 4 bases, 5 bases remained unmatched. The CDR3 nucleotides are TGTGCCAGTATGCGGGGACAGGGGGCGTACGAGCAGTACTTC. Its protein product is CASMRGQGAYEQYF.

J is TRBJ2-5 and V is TRBV6-5, with 10 bases lining up with TRBD1. This CDR3 contains 15 residues. Germline CDR1 is MNHEY and CDR2 is SVGAGI. With 7 bases clipped from V and 9 bases from J, the junction kept 14 bases outside the gene matches. The CDR3 DNA reads TGTGCCAGCACTAAAGGGGGACAGGGGCGAGGGGCCCAGTACTTC. Protein: CASTKGGQGRGAQYF.

This sequence joins TRBV4-2 and TRBJ2-3; a possible D gene is TRBD2 (6 bases). Germline CDR1 and CDR2: LGHNA and YNFKEQ. V shed 0 bases and J shed 8 bases, with 9 bases lying between them. The CDR3 loop spans 13 amino acids. CDR3 amino acids: CASSQDGGRTQYF. The CDR3, as DNA: TGTGCCAGCAGCCAAGATGGAGGGCGTACGCAGTATTTT.

The chain recombines TRBV7-2 with TRBJ2-5; D is unclear. Germline V gene data show CDR1 as SGHTA and CDR2 as FQGNSA. The CDR3 loop spans 11 amino acids. V was shortened by 8 bases and J by 5 bases, with 9 bases between the two germline ends. This chain's CDR3 is CASGIVETQYF. As DNA, the CDR3 is TGTGCCAGCGGCATCGTGGAGACCCAGTACTTC.

This clone was seen just once. The chain joins TRBV5-1 to TRBJ2-2; tentative D call: TRBD2 (5 bases). Per germline, CDR1 SGHRS and CDR2 YFSETQ. The V end lost 4 bases, the J end lost 4 bases, and 14 bases lay between the germline ends. The CDR3 sequence is 15 residues long. This chain's CDR3 is CASSPSGSGTGELFF. CDR3 sequence (DNA): TGCGCCAGCAGCCCGTCGGGATCTGGCACCGGGGAGCTGTTTTTT.

The chain carries TRBV11-3 and TRBJ1-1; D not certain. The ends were cut back, 7 bases at V and 6 bases at J, with 15 bases in the middle. CDR3 length equals 13 residues. Per germline, CDR1 SGHNT and CDR2 YENEEA. Here the CDR3 reads CASTLREAPEAFF. The DNA of the CDR3 is TGTGCCAGCACCCTCCGGGAGGCCCCTGAAGCTTTCTTT.

The V and J genes are TRBV19 and TRBJ2-3; 11 nucleotides align to TRBD2. The ends lost 4 bases at V and 1 base at J; junction bases unmatched: 4. The CDR3 has 16 amino acids. The germline V gene has CDR1 LNHDA and CDR2 SQIVND (reference sequence). CDR3 DNA: TGTGCCAGTAGTAGCTTAGCGGGGGGGGGCACAGATACGCAGTATTTT. Protein sequence: CASSSLAGGGTDTQYF.

V usage is TRBV27 and J usage is TRBJ1-5, with 8 bases lining up with TRBD1. Germline CDR1 is MNHEY and CDR2 is SMNVEV (reference sequence). This CDR3 is 17 amino acids long. Trimming cost V 5 bases and J 5 bases; bases outside gene matches: 14. CDR3 nucleotide sequence: TGTGCCAGCAGTCCTCGACATATGGCAGGGGGCGATCAGCCCCAGCATTTT. It translates to CASSPRHMAGGDQPQHF.

This clone was counted a few times. At one boundary the junction diverges from the germline segment, which might be a read error. This chain joins TRBV11-2 and TRBJ1-1; 8 bases map to TRBD1. Germline CDR1 is SGHAT and CDR2 is FQNNGV. The CDR3 has 13 amino acids. The CDR3 sequence: CASSVDRGAEAFF. CDR3 nucleotides: TGTGCCAGCAGCGTAGACAGGGGTGCTGAAGCTTTCTTT.

The chain combines TRBV5-6 with TRBJ1-2; D is perhaps TRBD1 (6 bases). Trimming removed 4 bases from V and 2 bases from J, with 9 bases in between. Germline V gene data show CDR1 as SGHDT and CDR2 as YYEEEE. This CDR3 contains 13 residues. The CDR3 protein is CASSIQGNYGYTF. In DNA, the CDR3 is TGTGCCAGCAGCATCCAGGGGAACTATGGCTACACCTTC.

This clone was seen only a few times. The chain joins TRBV4-1 to TRBJ2-3; D is uncertain. The CDR3 is 13 amino acids. V lost 1 base and J lost 4, with 6 bases in between. Per the germline V gene, CDR1 is MGHRA and CDR2 is YSYEKL. CDR3 coding DNA: TGCGCCAGCAGCCAAGGAGCCCCAGATACGCAGTATTTT. This translates into CASSQGAPDTQYF.

The V gene is TRBV9, the J gene TRBJ1-6; D unresolved. The CDR3 runs to 15 residues. Germline V CDR1 and CDR2: SGDLS, YYNGEE. Deletions cut 4 bases from V and 8 bases from J, with 16 bases between. This chain's CDR3 is CASSSMPGIDSPLHF. CDR3 in DNA: TGTGCCAGCAGCTCCATGCCCGGGATTGATTCACCCCTCCACTTT.

The genes are TRBV18 and TRBJ1-1; 7 bases fit TRBD1. The germline gives CDR1 KGHSH, CDR2 LQKENI. Trimming took 3 bases from V and 0 from J; bases not matched to a gene: 10. The CDR3 contains 17 residues. This CDR3 reads CASSPFAQGNMNTEAFF. The CDR3 DNA follows: TGTGCCAGCTCACCCTTTGCACAGGGGAACATGAACACTGAAGCTTTCTTT.

V is TRBV19 and J is TRBJ1-3; no clear D gene. Looked up from germline, CDR1 is LNHDA and CDR2 is SQIVND (reference sequence). The length of the CDR3 is 15 residues. V gave up 4 bases and J gave up 4 bases, with 14 bases separating them. The CDR3 loop is CASSRKATHGNTIYF. DNA for the CDR3: TGTGCCAGTAGTAGAAAAGCGACTCACGGAAACACCATATATTTT.

V usage is TRBV9 and J usage is TRBJ2-2, with 8 nucleotides matching TRBD2. The CDR3 extends over 17 amino acids. Trimming removed 0 bases from V and 4 bases from J; junction bases left unmatched: 8. CDR1 and CDR2 from the germline V gene are SGDLS and YYNGEE. The chain's CDR3 is CASSVAGGRTVTGELFF. CDR3 DNA sequence: TGTGCCAGCAGCGTAGCGGGGGGGCGGACGGTCACCGGGGAGCTGTTTTTT.

The rearrangement links TRBV6-5 to TRBJ2-3; 10 bases agree with TRBD2. There are 15 residues in the CDR3. CDR1 is MNHEY and CDR2 is SVGAGI in the germline V gene. V shed 5 bases and J 5 bases; nucleotides not matched to a gene: 7. The CDR3 nucleotides read TGTGCCAGCAGTATCAGCGGGGGGGCCAGAGATACGCAGTATTTT. Translation: CASSISGGARDTQYF.

The rearrangement links TRBV2 to TRBJ2-5; tentative D call: TRBD1 (6 bases). With 5 bases removed from V and 7 bases from J, the gap between germline ends came to 17 bases. This CDR3 contains 14 residues. In germline, CDR1 is SNHLY, CDR2 FYNNEI. The CDR3 sequence is CASSYGQNEGTQYF. CDR3 sequence (DNA): TGTGCCAGCAGTTACGGACAGAACGAGGGGACCCAGTACTTC.

Only one count was recorded for this clone. The chain is built from TRBV6-5 and TRBJ2-5, with D maybe TRBD1 (6 bases). V dropped 6 bases and J dropped 3 bases, with 17 bases sitting between them. Looked up from germline, CDR1 is MNHEY and CDR2 is SVGAGI. The CDR3 length is 15 residues. The CDR3 sequence: CASRKQGAGEETQYF. CDR3 DNA sequence: TGTGCCAGCAGAAAACAAGGGGCAGGGGAAGAGACCCAGTACTTC.

V usage is TRBV27 and J usage is TRBJ1-6, with D unclear. Germline assignment: CDR1 MNHEY and CDR2 SMNVEV (reference sequence). Trimming took 3 bases from V and 8 from J, leaving 11 bases between them. The length of the CDR3 is 14 residues. CDR3: CASSFGRSDSPLHF. CDR3 in DNA: TGTGCCAGCAGTTTTGGGAGGTCGGATTCACCCCTCCACTTT.

The V gene is TRBV2, the J gene TRBJ2-1, with a weak D call TRBD1 (6 bases). Trimming took off 6 bases at V and 5 bases at J, with 17 bases between the two ends. This CDR3 has 15 amino acids. Germline V gene sequence: CDR1 SNHLY, CDR2 FYNNEI. CDR3 nucleotides: TGTGCCAGCAGCCCAAACGGACAGAGAAACAATGAGCAGTTCTTC. Its protein product is CASSPNGQRNNEQFF.

The rearrangement joins TRBV19 to TRBJ1-2; D possibly corresponds to TRBD1 (5 bases). The germline V and J ends were trimmed by 7 bases and 2 bases, with 8 bases remaining between them. Per germline, CDR1 LNHDA and CDR2 SQIVND (reference sequence). CDR3 length: 12 residues. This CDR3 is CASTDSNYGYTF. As DNA, the CDR3 is TGTGCCAGTACTGACAGCAACTATGGCTACACCTTC.

V is TRBV6-6 and J is TRBJ2-2; 9 nucleotides agree with TRBD1. This CDR3 is built from 16 residues. Trimming took 2 bases from V and 3 from J; bases not matched to a gene: 4. Germline-derived CDR1 and CDR2 are MNHNY and SVGAGI (reference sequence). The CDR3 DNA reads as TGTGCCAGCAGTTACGCAAGGACAGGGGACACCGGGGAGCTGTTTTTT. Protein sequence: CASSYARTGDTGELFF.

The chain employs TRBV5-1 and TRBJ2-3, with TRBD2 identical over 14 bases. Germline V gene sequence: CDR1 SGHRS, CDR2 YFSETQ. V was pared by 3 bases and J by 1 base, with 1 base of the junction left unmatched. The CDR3 has 16 residues. The CDR3 DNA reads TGCGCCAGCAGCTCGACTAGCGGGGGGGGCACAGATACGCAGTATTTT. Protein sequence: CASSSTSGGGTDTQYF.

The rearrangement uses TRBV7-9 and TRBJ2-5; 8 nucleotides match TRBD2. Trimming at V came to 3 bases and at J to 3 bases, leaving 3 bases not matched to a gene. This CDR3 region has 14 residues. Per germline, CDR1 SEHNR and CDR2 FQNEAQ (reference sequence). Written as DNA, the CDR3 is TGTGCCAGCAGCTTGTGGCGGGGGGAAGAGACCCAGTACTTC. Translated, it gives CASSLWRGEETQYF. Based on the CDR3 plus reference TRBV7-9 and TRBJ2-5, the full variable domain is DTGVSQNPRHKITKRGQNVTFRCDPISEHNRLYWYRQTLGQGPEFLTYFQNEAQLEKSRLLSDRFSAERPKGSFSTLEIQRTEQGDSAMYLCASSLWRGEETQYFGPGTRLLVL.

The chain combines TRBV19 with TRBJ1-2; D might be TRBD1 (5 bases). The CDR3 length is 15 residues. Germline CDR1 reads LNHDA; CDR2 reads SQIVND (reference sequence). Trimming stripped 6 bases from V and 0 bases from J, with 14 bases between. The CDR3 DNA reads TGTGCCAGTAGGAGTCAGGGTCGGACTAACTATGGCTACACCTTC. Amino acids: CASRSQGRTNYGYTF. The variable domain in full, completed from reference TRBV19 and TRBJ1-2, reads DGGITQSPKYLFRKEGQNVTLSCEQNLNHDAMYWYRQDPGQGLRLIYYSQIVNDFQKGDIAEGYSVSREKKESFPLTVTSAQKNPTAFYLCASRSQGRTNYGYTFGSGTRLTVV.